Reported below is one T cell receptor (beta chain). Its antigen specificity is not known. A read error may account for a junction end that differs from germline. These data are taken from a study of post-analysis software for immune sequencing data (dated by TCRdb to about 2015). General notes on the study: Recorded disease courses included relapsing-remitting, secondary progressive and progressive-relapsing multiple sclerosis, with some patients lacking subtype annotation. The patient repertoires were compared against approximately eleven previously published healthy control repertoires obtained from donors aged roughly 6 to 28 years. A subset of samples was prepared in parallel using single-end sample barcoding, then pooled and co-amplified after Illumina adapter ligation.

Library preparation used PCR. TCRdb lists the instrument as Illumina HiSeq 2500. To reduce PCR and sequencing biases, unique molecular identifiers were built into the TCR beta cDNA libraries. Approximately 500,000 cDNA molecules were obtained per 1 to 10 million input T cells, so each molecule approximated one T cell. The patient libraries were prepared and sequenced using the same protocol as the earlier healthy control dataset. Within a given batch, samples were prepared together, multiplexed and sequenced on the same HiSeq lane. Per the source publication's procedure: Raw barcoded reads were processed with MIGEC, discarding single-read molecular identifier groups before consensus assembly and CDR3 extraction. VDJtools was used for post-analysis of the clonotype tables, with diversity normalized by down-sampling every dataset to the smallest sample size. To correct batch-related cross-sample contamination, repertoire overlap clustering matched CDR3 amino acid sequences but not nucleotide sequences. Using fastp at Q25 and MiXCR, TCRdb reprocessed the public reads and kept productive beta chains. Every distinct CDR3 protein forms one entry, paired with its most common genes and DNA. In this record, the V and J calls reflect TCRdb's handling and not the investigators' own analysis. Across this sample there are a few hundred thousand distinct CDR3 sequences, with 30% to 40% seen only once. The top ten constitute 4.5% to 7.5% of the sample.

TCR beta repertoires were profiled from peripheral blood of 10 to 15 young patients with multiple sclerosis to demonstrate the VDJtools post-analysis software. Multiple sclerosis patients were children and adolescents aged about 6 to 15 years. As encoded in the germline V gene (reference sequence), CDR1 is DFQATT while CDR2 is SNEGSKA. Inclusive of the bounding cysteine and phenylalanine, the CDR3 is 15 residues long. Only the CDR3 portion is preserved as DNA: 45 bases, with reading frame beginning at the first base. The investigation overall reported the following: Strong co-clustering of samples prepared in the same batch was shown by direct clustering with F measure, prompting a batch-effect correction. The control group was slightly older than the multiple sclerosis patient group. Multiple sclerosis patients had significantly lower normalized Chao1 diversity than controls, a result that suggests substantial peripheral T-cell clonal expansion. Patients showed significantly higher frequencies than controls for roughly five TRBV segments, among them TRBV5-6, TRBV5-1 and TRBV20-1.

The sequencing sample was made of blood. This receptor chain uses TRBV20-1 and TRBJ1-5; a tentative D match to TRBD1 spans 6 bases. The receptor comes from a girl aged 2-17 years with multiple sclerosis. For the CDR3, the sequence is CSAEMGGGSDQPQHF. The nucleotide sequence is given as TGCAGTGCTGAGATGGGAGGGGGTAGCGATCAGCCCCAGCATTTT.